These 14 T cell receptor beta chains came from one sample sequenced in a study of blood T cell repertoires in COVID-19 (dated by TCRdb to the early 2020s). The library was built by means of the immunoSEQ multiplex PCR assay. In its TCRdb copy, this immuneACCESS table keeps in-frame sequences only and misses some clones. Where compared with another copy, unresolved V genes explain less than half of these, and the others have no known cause. Across this sample there are more than 350,000 clones, with roughly 90% seen only once. The ten largest account for 3% of the sample. The sequencing sample was made of peripheral blood. These receptors were obtained from a woman aged 25-40 years with COVID-19, enrolled during active disease.

This chain connects TRBV12-5 to TRBJ1-2, with 9 nucleotides matching TRBD1. V shed 6 bases and J 8 bases; nucleotides not matched to a gene: 4. The CDR3 is 12 residues long. Germline V gene sequence: CDR1 LGHNT, CDR2 FRNRAP. The CDR3 bases are TGTGCTAGTGGCCGGACAGGGGTCGGCTACACCTTC. This gives the protein CASGRTGVGYTF. Complete variable domain (other parts from reference TRBV12-5 and TRBJ1-2): DARVTQTPRHKVTEMGQEVTMRCQPILGHNTVFWYRQTMMQGLELLAYFRNRAPLDDSGMPKDRFSAEMPDATLATLKIQPSEPRDSAVYFCASGRTGVGYTFGSGTRLTVV.

The gene calls are TRBV2 and TRBJ2-1; possibly TRBD2 for D (6 bases). The CDR3 covers 14 residues. Trimming cost V 9 bases and J 9 bases, with 21 bases left between them. The germline CDR1 and CDR2 sequences are SNHLY and FYNNEI. CDR3 in amino acids: CASGRLAPDGEQFF. The CDR3 DNA sequence: TGTGCCAGTGGTAGGCTAGCGCCCGACGGTGAGCAGTTCTTC.

The J gene is TRBJ2-1, the V gene TRBV11-2; 7 positions agree with TRBD2. This CDR3 is built from 16 residues. Losses at the gene ends were 1 base for V and 7 bases for J; bases not matched to a gene: 10. Germline V gives CDR1 SGHAT, CDR2 FQNNGV. The CDR3 DNA reads as TGTGCCAGCAGCTTAGTCGGAGGCGGGAGTAGGAATGAGCAGTTCTTC. As protein: CASSLVGGGSRNEQFF. Filled out from reference TRBV11-2 and TRBJ2-1, the complete variable domain reads EAGVAQSPRYKIIEKRQSVAFWCNPISGHATLYWYQQILGQGPKLLIQFQNNGVVDDSQLPKDRFSAERLKGVDSTLKIQPAKLEDSAVYLCASSLVGGGSRNEQFFGPGTRLTVL.

This chain connects TRBV6-2 or TRBV6-3 to TRBJ1-2; D gene ambiguous. Germline values: CDR1 MNHEY, CDR2 SVGEGT. Between the trimmed V and J ends, which lost 0 bases and 2 bases, there was a span of 7 bases. CDR3 length equals 14 residues. The CDR3 sequence is CASSYSSRNYGYTF. CDR3 in DNA: TGTGCCAGCAGTTACTCCTCCAGAAACTATGGCTACACCTTC.

The rearrangement uses TRBV21-1 and TRBJ2-7; the D call in the table, TRBD1, was not verified against the DNA. TRBV21-1 represents a pseudogene. CDR3 length equals 17 residues. CDR3 region: CASSKANRADRGYEQYF. In nucleotides, the CDR3 is TGTGCCAGCAGCAAAGCGAATAGGGCGGACAGGGGCTACGAGCAGTACTTC.

Regarding this clone: Other nucleotide sequences from this sample produce the same CDR3. The chain carries TRBV6-2 or TRBV6-3 and TRBJ1-6, with a weak D call TRBD1 (5 bases). CDR3 size: 13 residues. Germline V gene sequence: CDR1 MNHEY, CDR2 SVGEGT. V lost 5 bases and J lost 6, with 8 bases in between. This CDR3 reads CASSRQGNSPLHF. CDR3 coding DNA: TGTGCCAGCAGTAGGCAGGGTAATTCACCCCTCCACTTT.

J is TRBJ1-1 and V is TRBV19, with a tentative D call TRBD1 (6 bases). CDR3 length: 14 amino acids. Trimming pared 7 bases from V and 2 bases from J, leaving 14 bases between. Germline V CDR1 and CDR2: LNHDA, SQIVND (reference sequence). CDR3 coding DNA: TGTGCCAGTACCAAGGACAGAAGAAACACTGAAGCTTTCTTT. Residues: CASTKDRRNTEAFF. The whole variable domain, remainder taken from reference TRBV19 and TRBJ1-1, is DGGITQSPKYLFRKEGQNVTLSCEQNLNHDAMYWYRQDPGQGLRLIYYSQIVNDFQKGDIAEGYSVSREKKESFPLTVTSAQKNPTAFYLCASTKDRRNTEAFFGQGTRLTVV.

This chain connects TRBV5-4 to TRBJ2-1; 9 bases fit TRBD1. With V trimmed by 2 bases and J by 7 bases, 7 bases remained unmatched. Germline V gives CDR1 SGHNT, CDR2 YYREEE (reference sequence). CDR3 length: 15 residues. The CDR3 here is CASSLPTGGVNEQFF. The CDR3 nucleotides are TGTGCCAGCAGCTTACCGACAGGGGGAGTGAATGAGCAGTTCTTC.

This chain links TRBV5-3 with TRBJ1-6, with D unresolved. TRBV5-3 is filed as an ORF, its function uncertain. V lost 4 bases to trimming and J lost 4 bases, with 6 bases between them. The CDR3 has 13 residues. CDR3 DNA sequence: TGTGCCAGAAGCCAAGCATATAATTCACCCCTCCACTTT. Translated: CARSQAYNSPLHF.

The rearrangement joins TRBV5-1 to TRBJ1-4; D gene uncertain. The V and J ends lost 0 bases and 2 bases respectively, with 5 bases between them. Germline V gives CDR1 SGHRS, CDR2 YFSETQ. This CDR3 is built from 14 residues. The CDR3 is CASSLGGTNEKLFF. The CDR3 DNA sequence: TGCGCCAGCAGCTTGGGCGGGACTAATGAAAAACTGTTTTTT.

This chain joins TRBV18 and TRBJ2-1; 7 bases fit TRBD2. The germline V gene encodes CDR1 KGHSH and CDR2 LQKENI. There are 15 residues in the CDR3. The J segment lost 3 bases and the V segment lost 6 bases, leaving 8 bases of the junction unmatched. The DNA of the CDR3 is TGTGCCAGCTCGCCTAGTCCGGGAGGCTACAATGAGCAGTTCTTC. This sequence encodes CASSPSPGGYNEQFF.

The CDR3 loop is CASSPGRGLSYEQYF. The CDR3, as DNA: TGTGCCAGCAGCCCCGGGAGGGGTCTTTCCTACGAGCAGTACTTC. The V gene is TRBV7-2, the J gene TRBJ2-7; 8 nucleotides align to TRBD2. J gave up 1 base and V 5 bases, and 7 bases lay outside the gene matches. Germline CDR1 SGHTA, CDR2 FQGNSA. The CDR3 sequence is 15 residues long.

The chain carries TRBV2 and TRBJ2-4; 7 positions match TRBD1. Trimming took 4 bases from V and 3 from J; bases not matched to a gene: 6. The CDR3 contains 15 residues. The germline gives CDR1 SNHLY, CDR2 FYNNEI. The CDR3, as DNA: TGTGCCAGCAGTGGAGACAGGGTTGTCAAAAACATTCAGTACTTC. It specifies CASSGDRVVKNIQYF. Using reference TRBV2 and TRBJ2-4 for the parts outside the CDR3, the full variable domain is EPEVTQTPSHQVTQMGQEVILRCVPISNHLYFYWYRQILGQKVEFLVSFYNNEISEKSEIFDDQFSVERPDGSNFTLKIRSTKLEDSAMYFCASSGDRVVKNIQYFGAGTRLSVL.

Remarks on this clone: Other nucleotide sequences in the sample specify the same CDR3. V gene TRBV6-5 combines with J gene TRBJ2-3; 8 bases map to TRBD2. The germline gives CDR1 MNHEY, CDR2 SVGAGI. V shed 8 bases and J 0 bases; nucleotides not matched to a gene: 1. The CDR3 loop spans 13 amino acids. The CDR3 reads CASSSGSTDTQYF. The CDR3 DNA reads as TGTGCCAGCTCTAGCGGGAGCACAGATACGCAGTATTTT.